Shown below are 5 T cell receptor beta chains from a single sample sequenced in a study of CD8+CD57+ T cells in acquired aplastic anemia. According to the study, genomic DNA was the template for TCR beta VDJ and CDR3 profiling. TCRdb processed the reads anew with MiXCR; each CDR3 protein has one entry. The table lists around 250,000 distinct CDR3 sequences, approximately 56% of them singletons. Material: sorted CD4+, CD8+, or CD8+CD57+ T cells (not recorded which) from PBMCs. The receptors were sampled from a human donor with severe aplastic anemia or a healthy control (not recorded which).

This rearrangement joins TRBV11-2 to TRBJ1-1; weak D call: TRBD1 (6 bases). Germline V gives CDR1 SGHAT, CDR2 FQNNGV. The CDR3 runs to 15 residues. The V gene lost 5 bases and the J gene lost 0 bases, with 13 bases spanning the gap. As DNA, the CDR3 is TGTGCCAGCAGCCACCGGGGGCGGATGAACACTGAAGCTTTCTTT. It encodes CASSHRGRMNTEAFF.

The genes are TRBV10-3 and TRBJ2-7; 11 bases are a match to TRBD1. After removal of 8 bases from V and 5 bases from J, the junction contained 5 bases not matched to a gene. The CDR3 length is 13 residues. CDR1 is ENHRY, CDR2 SYGVKD, per germline. The DNA for the CDR3 is TGTGCCATCGGGGGACAGGGGGTAGACGAGCAGTACTTC. Encoded protein: CAIGGQGVDEQYF.

A note on this clonotype: A much larger clone sits a single nucleotide away, making a read error possible. The chain uses TRBV6-2 or TRBV6-3 and TRBJ2-6; no firm D call. V was shortened by 2 bases and J by 0 bases, with 2 bases between the two germline ends. Germline V gives CDR1 MNHEY, CDR2 SVGEGT. The CDR3 runs 14 residues. The CDR3 region is CASSYSSGANVLTF. CDR3 nucleotide sequence: TGTGCCAGCAGTTACAGCTCTGGGGCCAACGTCCTGACTTTC.

Worth noting for this clonotype: The germline gene is not matched at one end of the junction; a read error may be the cause. This chain uses TRBV24-1 with TRBJ2-6; either TRBD1 or TRBD2 may fit D (5 bases each). The CDR3 runs to 17 residues. Per the germline V gene, CDR1 is KGHDR and CDR2 is SFDVKD. CDR3 in DNA: TGTGCCACCAGTGACCCGGGACGGTTCTCTGGGGGCAACGTCCTGACTTTC. As protein: CATSDPGRFSGGNVLTF.

The chain joins TRBV6-5 to TRBJ1-1, with D tentatively TRBD1 (6 bases). The germline V gene encodes CDR1 MNHEY and CDR2 SVGAGI. Trimming cost V 6 bases and J 5 bases, with 19 bases left between them. This CDR3 is 15 amino acids long. The chain's CDR3 is CASSRQGGLGTEAFF. DNA for the CDR3: TGTGCCAGCAGCCGCCAAGGGGGGCTAGGGACTGAAGCTTTCTTT.